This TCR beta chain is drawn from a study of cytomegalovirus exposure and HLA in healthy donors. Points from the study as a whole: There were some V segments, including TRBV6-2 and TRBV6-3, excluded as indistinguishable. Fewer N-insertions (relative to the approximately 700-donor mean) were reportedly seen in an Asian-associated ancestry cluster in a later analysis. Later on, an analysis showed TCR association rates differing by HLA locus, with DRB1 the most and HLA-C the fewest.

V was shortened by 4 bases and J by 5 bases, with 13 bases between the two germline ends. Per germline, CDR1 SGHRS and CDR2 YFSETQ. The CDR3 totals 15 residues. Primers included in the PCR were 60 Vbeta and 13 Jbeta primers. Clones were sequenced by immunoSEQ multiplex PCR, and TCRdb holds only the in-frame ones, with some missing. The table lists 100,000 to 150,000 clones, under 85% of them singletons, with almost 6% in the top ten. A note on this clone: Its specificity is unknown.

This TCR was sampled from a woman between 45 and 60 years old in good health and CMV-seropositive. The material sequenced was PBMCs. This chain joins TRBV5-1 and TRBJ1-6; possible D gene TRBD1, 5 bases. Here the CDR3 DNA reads TGCGCCAGCAGCCCGGGGGGAGGCAATAATTCACCCCTCCACTTT. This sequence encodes CASSPGGGNNSPLHF. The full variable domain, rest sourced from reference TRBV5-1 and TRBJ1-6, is KAGVTQTPRYLIKTRGQQVTLSCSPISGHRSVSWYQQTPGQGLQFLFEYFSETQRNKGNFPGRFSGRQFSNSRSEMNVSTLELGDSALYLCASSPGGGNNSPLHFGNGTRLTVT.